Below are 11 T cell receptor beta chains sequenced from a single sample in a study of T cell repertoires in cytomegalovirus infection (dated by TCRdb to about 2019). Sequencing used an Illumina HiSeq 1500. The raw public data were reprocessed by TCRdb itself: fastp quality trimming at Q25, MiXCR clonotype calling, in-frame beta chains only. Each entry is one CDR3 protein sequence, shown with its most common DNA and genes. The sample has 200,000 to 250,000 distinct CDR3 sequences on record, 9% to 15% of them singletons. In total, the top ten clones hold 1.5% to 2% of the sample. The sequenced sample was PBMCs. These receptors were taken from a human donor in good health (CMV status not recorded). Some clones in this sample may be carry-over from other donors' samples.

Ten or more counts support this clonotype. The chain combines TRBV7-2 with TRBJ2-7; no definite D call. The V gene lost 4 bases and the J gene lost 6 bases, with 13 bases spanning the gap. The CDR3 runs to 13 residues. CDR1 and CDR2 from the germline V gene are SGHTA and FQGNSA. The CDR3 DNA follows: TGTGCCAGCAGCTCTTACCACTCGGGCGAGCAGTACTTC. This gives the protein CASSSYHSGEQYF.

In this sample, this clonotype turned up a few times. The rearrangement uses TRBV7-9 and TRBJ1-3; D possibly corresponds to TRBD1 (5 bases). Trimming stripped 4 bases from V and 4 bases from J, with 17 bases between. From germline, CDR1 is SEHNR and CDR2 FQNEAQ (reference sequence). The CDR3 has 16 amino acids. This CDR3 is CASSYSGRGVGNTIYF. CDR3 DNA sequence: TGTGCCAGCAGCTACTCGGGACGGGGAGTCGGAAACACCATATATTTT.

The V gene is TRBV19, the J gene TRBJ1-5; tentative D call: TRBD1 (5 bases). The CDR3 sequence is 13 residues long. The germline gives CDR1 LNHDA, CDR2 SQIVND (reference sequence). The ends were cut back, 4 bases at V and 7 bases at J, with 11 bases in the middle. The CDR3 sequence: CASSTSGRQPQHF. The CDR3 DNA follows: TGTGCCAGTAGTACTTCAGGGAGGCAGCCCCAGCATTTT.

This clonotype has ten or more counts. The rearrangement joins TRBV19 to TRBJ2-1, with D perhaps matching TRBD1 (5 bases). CDR1 is LNHDA and CDR2 is SQIVND in the germline V gene (reference sequence). The CDR3 consists of 11 residues. Trimming shortened V by 3 bases and J by 8 bases, and 5 bases separated the two germline ends. Here the CDR3 DNA reads TGTGCCAGTAGTATCAGGGATGAGCAGTTCTTC. It translates to CASSIRDEQFF.

This clonotype showed up many times. The CDR3: CASRQDRADGAYNEQFF. Written as DNA, the CDR3 is TGTGCCAGCAGGCAGGACAGGGCCGATGGGGCCTACAATGAGCAGTTCTTC. V gene TRBV6-2 or TRBV6-3 combines with J gene TRBJ2-1, with 8 bases fitting TRBD1. This CDR3 region has 17 residues. Germline loops: CDR1 MNHEY, CDR2 SVGEGT. The trim removed 6 bases at V and 2 bases at J, leaving 12 bases unmatched.

The chain is built from TRBV6-2 or TRBV6-3 and TRBJ2-4; tentative D call: TRBD2 (6 bases). V lost 6 bases and J lost 0, with 12 bases in between. This CDR3 contains 15 residues. Germline CDR1 reads MNHEY; CDR2 reads SVGEGT. The CDR3 DNA is TGTGCCAGCAGCTTTAGCGGTTTAGCCAAAAACATTCAGTACTTC. Its protein product is CASSFSGLAKNIQYF.

This clonotype showed up just a few times. This chain links TRBV6-5 with TRBJ1-5; D may be TRBD1 (5 bases). This CDR3 contains 13 residues. Deletions cut 6 bases from V and 3 bases from J, with 9 bases between. Germline values: CDR1 MNHEY, CDR2 SVGAGI. DNA of the CDR3: TGTGCCAGCAGGCGGGGCCCCAATCAGCCCCAGCATTTT. This gives the protein CASRRGPNQPQHF.

This chain uses TRBV11-3 with TRBJ1-1, with D maybe TRBD1 (5 bases). CDR1 is SGHNT and CDR2 is YENEEA in the germline V gene. CDR3 size: 15 residues. Trimming took 1 base from V and 2 from J, leaving 11 bases between them. CDR3 amino acids: CASSLAGDGNTEAFF. CDR3 in DNA: TGTGCCAGCAGCTTAGCGGGGGACGGAAACACTGAAGCTTTCTTT. Full variable domain (outside the CDR3, taken from reference TRBV11-3 and TRBJ1-1): EAGVVQSPRYKIIEKKQPVAFWCNPISGHNTLYWYLQNLGQGPELLIRYENEEAVDDSQLPKDRFSAERLKGVDSTLKIQPAELGDSAVYLCASSLAGDGNTEAFFGQGTRLTVV.

The chain carries TRBV27 and TRBJ2-3; no clear D gene. This CDR3 is built from 12 residues. V lost 8 bases, J lost 6 bases, and 12 bases lay in between. Germline V lookup: CDR1 MNHEY, CDR2 SMNVEV (reference sequence). As DNA, the CDR3 is TGTGCCAGCCGCATCGGGTTCGATACGCAGTATTTT. It encodes CASRIGFDTQYF.

This clonotype was seen many times. DNA for the CDR3: TGTGCCAGTACAGCGGGAGGAGCGAACTCCCAGTACTTC. It translates to CASTAGGANSQYF. J is TRBJ2-5 and V is TRBV7-9, with 9 bases fitting TRBD2. This CDR3 has 13 residues. Per germline, CDR1 SEHNR and CDR2 FQNEAQ (reference sequence). Trimming took 9 bases from V and 9 from J; bases not matched to a gene: 11. Combining the CDR3 with reference TRBV7-9 and TRBJ2-5 gives the whole variable domain DTGVSQNPRHKITKRGQNVTFRCDPISEHNRLYWYRQTLGQGPEFLTYFQNEAQLEKSRLLSDRFSAERPKGSFSTLEIQRTEQGDSAMYLCASTAGGANSQYFGPGTRLLVL.

The chain is built from TRBV7-6 and TRBJ1-2, with TRBD1 as a possible D gene (5 bases). CDR3 length equals 16 residues. Germline-derived CDR1 and CDR2 are SGHVS and FNYEAQ. Deletions cut 1 base from V and 2 bases from J, with 14 bases between. CDR3 protein: CASSLGGLGPNYGYTF. The CDR3 region has the DNA TGTGCCAGCAGCTTAGGGGGGTTGGGGCCCAACTATGGCTACACCTTC.